This T cell receptor beta chain appears in the sequencing data of a study of post-analysis software for immune sequencing data. Study-wide results and limits: Five or six TRBV segments (TRBV5-6, TRBV5-1 and TRBV20-1 among them) occurred more frequently in patients than in controls.

This CDR3 region has 15 residues. Deletions cut 4 bases from V and 2 bases from J, with 15 bases between. CDR1 and CDR2 from the germline V gene are MDHEN and SYDVKM. This clonotype was picked up a small number of times. The antigen is not known. The library was made from cDNA and included unique molecular identifiers. MiXCR was run by TCRdb on the PCR reads, yielding one entry per CDR3 protein. The table records hundreds of thousands of distinct CDR3 sequences, roughly 27% of them present only once. Sequencing was carried out using blood. The source of this sequence is a girl aged 10-17 years with multiple sclerosis. The V call is TRBV28, the J call TRBJ2-7, with D possibly matching TRBD2 (5 bases). The CDR3 reads CASSWVGVGTYEQYF. The CDR3 nucleotides are TGTGCCAGCAGTTGGGTCGGGGTAGGAACCTACGAGCAGTACTTC.